This T cell receptor beta chain is from a study of T cell repertoires in cytomegalovirus infection. The overall study: Carrying CMV and the relevant HLA type showed in public TCR beta signatures.

This CDR3 comprises 12 residues. Germline lookup yields CDR1 SGHTA and CDR2 FQGNSA. V was shortened by 1 base and J by 5 bases, with 6 bases between the two germline ends. This clonotype was counted at least ten times. The antigen remains undetermined. Each CDR3 protein is one row after TCRdb ran MiXCR on the reads. The data contain 550,000 to 850,000 distinct CDR3 sequences, 30% to 40% of them singletons. The starting material was cultured PBMCs, obtained from culture after CMV antigen stimulation. The rearrangement links TRBV7-2 to TRBJ2-7; D unresolved. The sequence came from a human donor in good health (CMV status not recorded). Some clones in this sample may be carry-over from other donors' samples. CDR3 sequence: CASSLVPHEQYF. Written as DNA, the CDR3 is TGTGCCAGCAGCTTAGTTCCCCACGAGCAGTACTTC.